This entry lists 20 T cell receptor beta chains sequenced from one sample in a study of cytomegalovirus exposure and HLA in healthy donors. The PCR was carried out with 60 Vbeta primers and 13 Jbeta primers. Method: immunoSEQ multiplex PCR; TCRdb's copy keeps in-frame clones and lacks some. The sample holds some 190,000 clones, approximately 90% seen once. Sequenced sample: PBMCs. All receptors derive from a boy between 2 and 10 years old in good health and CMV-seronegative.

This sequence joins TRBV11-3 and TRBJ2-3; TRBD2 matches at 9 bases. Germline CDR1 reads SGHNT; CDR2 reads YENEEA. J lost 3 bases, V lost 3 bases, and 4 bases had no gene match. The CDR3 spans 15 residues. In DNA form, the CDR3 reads TGTGCCAGCAGCTTCCGCGGGGGGGCAACAGATACGCAGTATTTT. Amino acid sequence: CASSFRGGATDTQYF.

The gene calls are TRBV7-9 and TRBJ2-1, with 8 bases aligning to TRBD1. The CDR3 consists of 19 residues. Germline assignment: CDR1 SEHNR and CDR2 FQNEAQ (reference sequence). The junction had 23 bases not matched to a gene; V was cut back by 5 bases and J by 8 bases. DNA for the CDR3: TGTGCCAGCAGCCCAGAAACCTACCGCAGGGGGCGCGAATTCTATGAGCAGTTCTTC. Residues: CASSPETYRRGREFYEQFF.

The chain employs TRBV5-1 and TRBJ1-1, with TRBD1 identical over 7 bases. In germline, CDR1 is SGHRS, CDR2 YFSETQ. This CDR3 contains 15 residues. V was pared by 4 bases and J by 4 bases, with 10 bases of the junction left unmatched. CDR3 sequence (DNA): TGCGCCAGCAGCCCGGAGGGGGCAGGAGGCACTGAAGCTTTCTTT. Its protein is CASSPEGAGGTEAFF. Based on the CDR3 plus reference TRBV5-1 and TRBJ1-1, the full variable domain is KAGVTQTPRYLIKTRGQQVTLSCSPISGHRSVSWYQQTPGQGLQFLFEYFSETQRNKGNFPGRFSGRQFSNSRSEMNVSTLELGDSALYLCASSPEGAGGTEAFFGQGTRLTVV.

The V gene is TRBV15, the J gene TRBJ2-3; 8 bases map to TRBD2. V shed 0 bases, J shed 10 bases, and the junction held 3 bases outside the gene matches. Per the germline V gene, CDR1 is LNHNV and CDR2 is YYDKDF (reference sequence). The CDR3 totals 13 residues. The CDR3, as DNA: TGTGCCACCAGCAGAGATCGGCGGGAGGCGCAGTATTTT. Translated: CATSRDRREAQYF.

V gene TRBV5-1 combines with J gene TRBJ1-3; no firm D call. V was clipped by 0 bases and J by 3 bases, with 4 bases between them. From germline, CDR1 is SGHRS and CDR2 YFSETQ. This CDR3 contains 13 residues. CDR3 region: CASSLAGGNTIYF. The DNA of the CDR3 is TGCGCCAGCAGCTTGGCCGGTGGAAACACCATATATTTT.

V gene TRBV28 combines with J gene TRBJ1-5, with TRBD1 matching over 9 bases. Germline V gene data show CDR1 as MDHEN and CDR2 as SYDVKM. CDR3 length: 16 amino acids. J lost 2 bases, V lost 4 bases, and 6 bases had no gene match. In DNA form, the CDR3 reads TGTGCCAGCAGTTCACACAGGGGGCTTGGCAATCAGCCCCAGCATTTT. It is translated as CASSSHRGLGNQPQHF.

This CDR3 reads CASSESNTVSYEQYF. The CDR3 DNA follows: TGCGCCAGCAGTGAGTCGAATACGGTGTCCTACGAGCAGTACTTC. The chain uses TRBV10-2 and TRBJ2-7, with D unclear. V lost 0 bases and J lost 1, with 10 bases in between. This CDR3 has 15 residues. CDR1 is WSHSY, CDR2 SAAADI, per germline.

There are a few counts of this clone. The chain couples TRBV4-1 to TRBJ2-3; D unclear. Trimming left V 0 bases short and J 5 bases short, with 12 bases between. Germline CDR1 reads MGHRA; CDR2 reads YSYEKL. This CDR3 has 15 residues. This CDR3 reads CASSQDLASQDTQYF. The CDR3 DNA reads TGCGCCAGCAGCCAAGATTTGGCTAGTCAAGATACGCAGTATTTT.

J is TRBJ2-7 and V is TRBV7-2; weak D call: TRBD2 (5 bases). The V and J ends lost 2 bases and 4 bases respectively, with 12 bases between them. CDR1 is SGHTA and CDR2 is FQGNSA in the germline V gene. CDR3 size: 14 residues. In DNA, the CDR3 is TGTGCCAGCAGCTTAACGGACTCCCATTACGAGCAGTACTTC. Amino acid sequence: CASSLTDSHYEQYF.

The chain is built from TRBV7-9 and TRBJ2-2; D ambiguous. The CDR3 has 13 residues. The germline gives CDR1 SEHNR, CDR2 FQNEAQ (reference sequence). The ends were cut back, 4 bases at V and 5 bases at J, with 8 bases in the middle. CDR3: CASSSTNTGELFF. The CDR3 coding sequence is TGTGCCAGCAGCTCAACAAATACCGGGGAGCTGTTTTTT. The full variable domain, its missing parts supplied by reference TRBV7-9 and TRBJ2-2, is DTGVSQNPRHKITKRGQNVTFRCDPISEHNRLYWYRQTLGQGPEFLTYFQNEAQLEKSRLLSDRFSAERPKGSFSTLEIQRTEQGDSAMYLCASSSTNTGELFFGEGSRLTVL.

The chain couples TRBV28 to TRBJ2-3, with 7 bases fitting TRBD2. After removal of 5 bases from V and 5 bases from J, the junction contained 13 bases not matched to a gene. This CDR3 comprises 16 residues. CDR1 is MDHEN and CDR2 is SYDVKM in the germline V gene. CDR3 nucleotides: TGTGCCAGCAGTCCCCGGGACTACCCGGGGGTAGATACGCAGTATTTT. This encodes CASSPRDYPGVDTQYF.

CDR3 nucleotides: TGTGCCAGCAGCTACAGGGGGGGGACTGAAGCTTTCTTT. Encoded protein: CASSYRGGTEAFF. V and J are TRBV5-4 and TRBJ1-1; 8 bases are a match to TRBD1. Germline V CDR1 and CDR2: SGHNT, YYREEE (reference sequence). V trimming: 3 bases; J trimming: 5 bases; junction bases outside the gene matches: 3. The CDR3 is 13 residues long.

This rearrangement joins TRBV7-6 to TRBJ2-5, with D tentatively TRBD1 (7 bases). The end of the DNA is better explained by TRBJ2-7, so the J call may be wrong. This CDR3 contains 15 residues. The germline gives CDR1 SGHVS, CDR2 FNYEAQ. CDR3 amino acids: CASSLGQGLSYEQYF. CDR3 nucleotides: TGTGCCAGCAGCTTAGGACAGGGACTTTCGTACGAGCAGTACTTC.

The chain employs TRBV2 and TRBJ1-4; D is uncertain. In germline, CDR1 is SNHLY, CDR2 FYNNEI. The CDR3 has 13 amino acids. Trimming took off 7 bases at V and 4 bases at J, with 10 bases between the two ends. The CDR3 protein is CASIRGGNEKLFF. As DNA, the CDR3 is TGTGCCAGCATTCGAGGAGGTAATGAAAAACTGTTTTTT. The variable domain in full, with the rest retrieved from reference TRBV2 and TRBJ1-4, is EPEVTQTPSHQVTQMGQEVILRCVPISNHLYFYWYRQILGQKVEFLVSFYNNEISEKSEIFDDQFSVERPDGSNFTLKIRSTKLEDSAMYFCASIRGGNEKLFFGSGTQLSVL.

The CDR3 is CASSLATIYEQYF. The DNA for the CDR3 is TGTGCCAGCAGCTTGGCGACTATCTACGAGCAGTACTTC. The chain is built from TRBV7-2 and TRBJ2-7; perhaps TRBD2 as D (5 bases). Trimming stripped 3 bases from V and 3 bases from J, with 9 bases between. CDR1 is SGHTA, CDR2 FQGNSA, per germline. This CDR3 contains 13 residues.

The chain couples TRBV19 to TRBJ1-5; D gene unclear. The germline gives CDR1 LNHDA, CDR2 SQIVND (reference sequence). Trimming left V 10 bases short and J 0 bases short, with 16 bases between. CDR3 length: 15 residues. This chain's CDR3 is CATRTRLNSNQPQHF. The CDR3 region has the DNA TGTGCCACCCGAACCAGACTGAATAGCAATCAGCCCCAGCATTTT.

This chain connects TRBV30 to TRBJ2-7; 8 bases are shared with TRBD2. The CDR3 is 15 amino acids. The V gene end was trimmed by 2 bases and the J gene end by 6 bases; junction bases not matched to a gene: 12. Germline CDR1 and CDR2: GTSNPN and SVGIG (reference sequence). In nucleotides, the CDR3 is TGTGCCTGGAGTACCCCAGGACTAGCAGGTGGCGAGCAGTACTTC. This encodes CAWSTPGLAGGEQYF.

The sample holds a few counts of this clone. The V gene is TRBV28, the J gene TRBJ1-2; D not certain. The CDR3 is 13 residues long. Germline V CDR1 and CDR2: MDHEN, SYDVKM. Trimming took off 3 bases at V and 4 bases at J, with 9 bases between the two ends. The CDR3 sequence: CASSLRLSYGYTF. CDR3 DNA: TGTGCCAGCAGTTTGAGACTCAGCTATGGCTACACCTTC.

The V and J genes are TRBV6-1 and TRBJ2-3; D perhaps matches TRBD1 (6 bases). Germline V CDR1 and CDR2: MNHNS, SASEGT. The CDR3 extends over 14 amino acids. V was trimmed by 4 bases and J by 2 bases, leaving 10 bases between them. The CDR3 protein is CASSAWGLTDTQYF. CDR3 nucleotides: TGTGCCAGCAGTGCATGGGGGCTCACAGATACGCAGTATTTT.

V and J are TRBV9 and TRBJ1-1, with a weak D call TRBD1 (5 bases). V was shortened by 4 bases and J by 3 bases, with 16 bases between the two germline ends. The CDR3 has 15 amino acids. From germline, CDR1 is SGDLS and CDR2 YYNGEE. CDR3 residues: CASSPSTWGDTEAFF. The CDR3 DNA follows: TGTGCCAGCAGCCCATCAACATGGGGGGACACTGAAGCTTTCTTT.